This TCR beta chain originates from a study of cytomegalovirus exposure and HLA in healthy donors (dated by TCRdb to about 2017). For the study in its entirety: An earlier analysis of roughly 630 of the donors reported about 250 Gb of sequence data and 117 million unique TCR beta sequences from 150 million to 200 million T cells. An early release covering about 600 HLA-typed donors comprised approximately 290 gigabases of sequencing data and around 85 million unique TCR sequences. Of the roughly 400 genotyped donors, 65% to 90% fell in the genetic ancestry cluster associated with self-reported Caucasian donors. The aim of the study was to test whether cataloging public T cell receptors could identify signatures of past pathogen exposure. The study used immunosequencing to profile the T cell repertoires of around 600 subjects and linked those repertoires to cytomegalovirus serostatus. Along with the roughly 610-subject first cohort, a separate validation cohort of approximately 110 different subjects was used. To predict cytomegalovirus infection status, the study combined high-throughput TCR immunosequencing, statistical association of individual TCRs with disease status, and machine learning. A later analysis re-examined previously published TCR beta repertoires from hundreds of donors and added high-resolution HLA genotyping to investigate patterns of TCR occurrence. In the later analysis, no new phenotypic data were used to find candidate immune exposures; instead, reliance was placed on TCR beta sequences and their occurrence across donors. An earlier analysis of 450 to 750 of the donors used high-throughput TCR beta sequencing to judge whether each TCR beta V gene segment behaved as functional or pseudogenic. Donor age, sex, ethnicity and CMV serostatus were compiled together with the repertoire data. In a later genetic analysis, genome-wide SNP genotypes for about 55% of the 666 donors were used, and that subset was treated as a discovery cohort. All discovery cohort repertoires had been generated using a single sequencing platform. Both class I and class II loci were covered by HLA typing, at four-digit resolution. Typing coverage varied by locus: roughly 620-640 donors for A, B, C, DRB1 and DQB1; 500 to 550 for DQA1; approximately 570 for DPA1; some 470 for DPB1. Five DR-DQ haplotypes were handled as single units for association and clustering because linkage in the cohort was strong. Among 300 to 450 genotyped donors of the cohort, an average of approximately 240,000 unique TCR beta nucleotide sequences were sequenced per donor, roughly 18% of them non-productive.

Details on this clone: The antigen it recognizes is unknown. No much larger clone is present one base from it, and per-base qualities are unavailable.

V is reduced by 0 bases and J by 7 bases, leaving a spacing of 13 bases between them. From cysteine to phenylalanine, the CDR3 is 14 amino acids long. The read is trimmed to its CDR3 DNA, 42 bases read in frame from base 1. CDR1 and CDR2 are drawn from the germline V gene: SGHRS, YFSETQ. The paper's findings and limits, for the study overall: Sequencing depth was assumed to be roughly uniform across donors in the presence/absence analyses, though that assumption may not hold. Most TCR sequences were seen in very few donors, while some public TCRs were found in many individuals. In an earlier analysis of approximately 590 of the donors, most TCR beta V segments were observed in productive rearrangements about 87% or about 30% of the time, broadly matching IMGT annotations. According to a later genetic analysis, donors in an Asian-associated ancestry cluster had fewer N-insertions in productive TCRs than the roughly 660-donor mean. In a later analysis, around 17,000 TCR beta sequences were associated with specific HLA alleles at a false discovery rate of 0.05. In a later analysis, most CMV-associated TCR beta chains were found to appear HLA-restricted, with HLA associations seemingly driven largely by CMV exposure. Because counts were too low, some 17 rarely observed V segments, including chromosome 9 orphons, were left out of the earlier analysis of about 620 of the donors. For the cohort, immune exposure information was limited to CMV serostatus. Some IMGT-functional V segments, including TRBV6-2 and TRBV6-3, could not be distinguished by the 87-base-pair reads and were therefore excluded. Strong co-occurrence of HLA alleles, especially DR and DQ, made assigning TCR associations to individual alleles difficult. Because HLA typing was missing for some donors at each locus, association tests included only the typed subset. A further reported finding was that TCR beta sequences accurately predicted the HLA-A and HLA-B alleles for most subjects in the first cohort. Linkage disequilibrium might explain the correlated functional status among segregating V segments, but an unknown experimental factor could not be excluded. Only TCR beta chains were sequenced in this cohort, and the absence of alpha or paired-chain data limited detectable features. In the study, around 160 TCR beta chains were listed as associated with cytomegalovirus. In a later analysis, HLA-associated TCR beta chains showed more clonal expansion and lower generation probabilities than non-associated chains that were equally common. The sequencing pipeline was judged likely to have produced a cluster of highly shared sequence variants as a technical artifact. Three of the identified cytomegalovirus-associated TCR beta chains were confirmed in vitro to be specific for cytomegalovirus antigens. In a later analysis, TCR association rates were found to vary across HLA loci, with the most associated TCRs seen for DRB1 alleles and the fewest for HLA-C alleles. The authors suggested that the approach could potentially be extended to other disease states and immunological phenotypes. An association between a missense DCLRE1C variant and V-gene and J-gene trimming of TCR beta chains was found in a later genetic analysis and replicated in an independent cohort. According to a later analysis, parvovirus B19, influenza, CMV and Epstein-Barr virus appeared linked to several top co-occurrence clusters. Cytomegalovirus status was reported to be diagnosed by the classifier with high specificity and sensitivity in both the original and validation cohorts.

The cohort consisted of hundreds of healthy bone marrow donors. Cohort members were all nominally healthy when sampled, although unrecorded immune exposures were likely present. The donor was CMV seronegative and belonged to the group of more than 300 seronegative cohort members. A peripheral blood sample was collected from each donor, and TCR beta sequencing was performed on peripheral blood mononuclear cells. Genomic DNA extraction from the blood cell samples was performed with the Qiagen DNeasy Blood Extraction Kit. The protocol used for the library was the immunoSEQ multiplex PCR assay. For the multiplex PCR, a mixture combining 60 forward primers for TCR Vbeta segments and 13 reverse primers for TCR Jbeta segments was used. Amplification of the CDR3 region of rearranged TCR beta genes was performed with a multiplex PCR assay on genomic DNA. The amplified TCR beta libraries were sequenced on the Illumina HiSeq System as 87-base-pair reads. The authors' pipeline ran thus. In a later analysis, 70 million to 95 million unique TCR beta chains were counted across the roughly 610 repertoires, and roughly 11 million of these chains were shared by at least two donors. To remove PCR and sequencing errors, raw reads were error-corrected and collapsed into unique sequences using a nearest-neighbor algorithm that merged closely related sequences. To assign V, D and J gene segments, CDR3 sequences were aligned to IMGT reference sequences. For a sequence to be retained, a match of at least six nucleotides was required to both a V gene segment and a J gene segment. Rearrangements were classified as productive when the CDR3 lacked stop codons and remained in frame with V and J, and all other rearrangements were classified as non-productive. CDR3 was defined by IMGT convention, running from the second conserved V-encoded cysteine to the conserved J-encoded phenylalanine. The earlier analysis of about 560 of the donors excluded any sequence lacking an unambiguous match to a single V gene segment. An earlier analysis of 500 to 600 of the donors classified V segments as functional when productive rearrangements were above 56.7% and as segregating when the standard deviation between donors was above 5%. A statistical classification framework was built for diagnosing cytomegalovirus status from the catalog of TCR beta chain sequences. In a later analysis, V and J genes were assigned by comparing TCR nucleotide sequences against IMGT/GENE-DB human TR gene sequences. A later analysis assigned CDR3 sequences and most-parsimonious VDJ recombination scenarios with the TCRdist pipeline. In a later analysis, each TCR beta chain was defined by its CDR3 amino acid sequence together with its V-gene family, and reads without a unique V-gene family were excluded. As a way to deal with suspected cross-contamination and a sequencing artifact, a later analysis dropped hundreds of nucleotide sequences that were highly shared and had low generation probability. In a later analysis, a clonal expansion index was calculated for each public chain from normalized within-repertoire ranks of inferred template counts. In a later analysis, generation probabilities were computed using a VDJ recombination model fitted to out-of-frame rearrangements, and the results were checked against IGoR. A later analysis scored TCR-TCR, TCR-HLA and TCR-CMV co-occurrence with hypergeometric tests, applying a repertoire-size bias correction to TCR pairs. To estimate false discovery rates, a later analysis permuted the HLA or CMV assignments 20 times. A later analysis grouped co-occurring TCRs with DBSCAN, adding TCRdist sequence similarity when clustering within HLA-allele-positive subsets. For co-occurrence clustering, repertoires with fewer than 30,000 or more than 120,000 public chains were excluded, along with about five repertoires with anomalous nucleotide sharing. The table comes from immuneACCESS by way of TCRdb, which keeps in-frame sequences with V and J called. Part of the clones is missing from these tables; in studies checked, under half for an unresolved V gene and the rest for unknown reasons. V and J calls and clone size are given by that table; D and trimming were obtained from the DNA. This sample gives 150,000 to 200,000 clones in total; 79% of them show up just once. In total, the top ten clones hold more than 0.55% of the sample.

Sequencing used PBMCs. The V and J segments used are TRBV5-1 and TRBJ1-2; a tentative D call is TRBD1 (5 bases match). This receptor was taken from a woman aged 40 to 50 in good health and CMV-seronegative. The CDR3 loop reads CASSLAGGDPGYTF. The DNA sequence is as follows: TGCGCCAGCAGCTTGGCGGGCGGGGACCCTGGCTACACCTTC.